This T cell receptor (beta chain) was observed in a study of human T cells and chemical hapten exposure. Study at large: DPC 0.01% went on the upper back by patch test, with reading at 6 days. Whole-study results and caveats: Patch test score was positively correlated with the counts of TCRs that had expanded at PT1. Clustering by CDR3 similarity yielded significantly more large clusters from expanded TCRs than controls.

Trimming removed 2 bases from V and 13 bases from J, with 11 bases in between. Per germline, CDR1 SGHTA and CDR2 FQGNSA. This CDR3 is built from 11 residues. This clonotype has ten or more counts. Antigen specificity is unknown. TCRdb recomputed calls from the RACE reads with MiXCR, one row per CDR3 protein. The sample records about 350,000 distinct CDR3 sequences, under 6.5% being singletons. Time point in this sample: patch test 2, 6 weeks after DPC sensitization. Treatment of the sample: therapeutic diphenylcyclopropenone sensitization with weekly scalp DPC. This chain connects TRBV7-2 to TRBJ1-1; tentatively, D is TRBD1 (6 bases). This sequence was found in a woman aged 18-30 years with alopecia areata. Some clones in this sample may be carry-over from other donors' samples. The sample here was whole blood, taken in connection with sensitization to the hapten diphenylcyclopropenone (DPC). CDR3: CASSLHREVFF. The CDR3 nucleotides read TGTGCCAGCAGCTTACACAGGGAGGTTTTCTTT. Full variable domain (outside the CDR3, taken from reference TRBV7-2 and TRBJ1-1): GAGVSQSPSNKVTEKGKDVELRCDPISGHTALYWYRQSLGQGLEFLIYFQGNSAPDKSGLPSDRFSAERTGGSVSTLTIQRTQQEDSAVYLCASSLHREVFFGQGTRLTVV.